A single sample gave rise to the 27 T cell receptor beta chains below, sequenced in a study of cytomegalovirus exposure and HLA in healthy donors. Using immunoSEQ multiplex PCR, the repertoire was profiled, and TCRdb retains in-frame clones only, with some absent. The sample has about 330,000 clones; roughly 90% are singletons. Sequencing was performed on PBMCs. The receptors were gathered from a woman between 18 and 29 years old in good health and CMV-seronegative.

The chain's CDR3 is CASSLWGGSQETQYF. The CDR3 DNA sequence: TGTGCCAGCAGTTTATGGGGGGGTAGCCAAGAGACCCAGTACTTC. The chain is built from TRBV27 and TRBJ2-5; 7 bases are shared with TRBD2. CDR3 length: 15 residues. The ends lost 1 base at V and 1 base at J; junction bases unmatched: 3. The germline gives CDR1 MNHEY, CDR2 SMNVEV (reference sequence).

The chain has TRBV18 and TRBJ2-1, with D perhaps matching TRBD2 (6 bases). This CDR3 spans 14 amino acids. With 4 bases removed from V and 3 bases from J, the gap between germline ends came to 10 bases. Germline V gives CDR1 KGHSH, CDR2 LQKENI. This chain's CDR3 is CASSLVGGYNEQFF. For the CDR3, the DNA is TGTGCCAGCTCACTAGTCGGGGGCTACAATGAGCAGTTCTTC.

The rearrangement uses TRBV5-1 and TRBJ2-2; 15 bases are shared with TRBD2. Germline CDR1 reads SGHRS; CDR2 reads YFSETQ. CDR3 length equals 19 residues. The trim removed 4 bases at V and 6 bases at J, leaving 13 bases unmatched. Here the CDR3 DNA reads TGCGCCAGCAGCCCGCGATTAATCGGACTAGCGGGAGGGGCCGGGGAGCTGTTTTTT. The encoded protein is CASSPRLIGLAGGAGELFF.

V usage is TRBV28 and J usage is TRBJ2-7, with a weak D call TRBD1 (5 bases). The CDR3 is made up of 13 amino acids. The V gene lost 3 bases and the J gene lost 4 bases, with 10 bases spanning the gap. Germline CDR1 MDHEN, CDR2 SYDVKM. In DNA form, the CDR3 reads TGTGCCAGCAGTTTCGGCAGGGAATACGAGCAGTACTTC. This translates into CASSFGREYEQYF.

The chain has TRBV4-3 and TRBJ1-2; D not certain. Trimming removed 3 bases at V and 2 bases at J, with 13 bases between. Germline V gene sequence: CDR1 LGHNA, CDR2 YSLEER. This CDR3 contains 15 residues. The CDR3 sequence: CASSQLNTVNYGYTF. DNA for the CDR3: TGCGCCAGCAGCCAGCTCAACACAGTAAACTATGGCTACACCTTC.

The chain uses TRBV4-3 and TRBJ2-2; tentative D call: TRBD2 (6 bases). The CDR3 extends over 14 amino acids. The V and J ends lost 0 bases and 6 bases respectively, with 8 bases between them. Germline CDR1 and CDR2: LGHNA and YSLEER. Here the CDR3 reads CASSQESGAGELFF. CDR3 in DNA: TGCGCCAGCAGCCAAGAGTCGGGGGCCGGGGAGCTGTTTTTT.

The chain joins TRBV5-1 to TRBJ2-3, with TRBD2 identical over 9 bases. This CDR3 has 16 residues. Germline trimming cut 4 bases from V and 0 bases from J; bases unmatched to any gene: 6. Germline CDR1 and CDR2: SGHRS and YFSETQ. The CDR3, as DNA: TGCGCCAGCAGCGCCGGGACTAGCATTAGCACAGATACGCAGTATTTT. It is translated as CASSAGTSISTDTQYF.

This clone was seen more than once but under ten times. V gene TRBV4-2 combines with J gene TRBJ2-7; 8 nucleotides line up with TRBD1. CDR3 length equals 16 residues. Germline-derived CDR1 and CDR2 are LGHNA and YNFKEQ. J lost 7 bases, V lost 2 bases, and 13 bases had no gene match. The CDR3 DNA follows: TGTGCCAGCAGCCAACGGACAGGGCTCGAATGGGGTGAGCAGTACTTC. Amino acid sequence: CASSQRTGLEWGEQYF.

This rearrangement joins TRBV18 to TRBJ1-3, with D tentatively TRBD1 (5 bases). This CDR3 spans 15 amino acids. The V end was cut by 1 base, the J end by 7 bases, with 14 bases between. The V gene's germline CDR1 is KGHSH and CDR2 LQKENI. In DNA, the CDR3 is TGTGCCAGCTCACCACTGGAAGGGGCTCGGAACACCATATATTTT. This translates into CASSPLEGARNTIYF. The variable domain in full, completed from reference TRBV18 and TRBJ1-3, reads NAGVMQNPRHLVRRRGQEARLRCSPMKGHSHVYWYRQLPEEGLKFMVYLQKENIIDESGMPKERFSAEFPKEGPSILRIQQVVRGDSAAYFCASSPLEGARNTIYFGEGSWLTVV.

The chain employs TRBV4-3 and TRBJ2-3; 9 positions match TRBD1. The junction had 8 bases not matched to a gene; V was cut back by 1 base and J by 3 bases. Germline loops: CDR1 LGHNA, CDR2 YSLEER. The CDR3 sequence is 17 residues long. CDR3 in amino acids: CASSQGFGDRVTDTQYF. CDR3 nucleotide sequence: TGCGCCAGCAGCCAAGGCTTTGGGGACAGGGTAACAGATACGCAGTATTTT.

The chain couples TRBV7-9 to TRBJ1-4; 7 bases map to TRBD1. J lost 12 bases, V lost 5 bases, and 6 bases had no gene match. Germline CDR1 SEHNR, CDR2 FQNEAQ (reference sequence). The CDR3 sequence is 12 residues long. This CDR3 reads CASSASRGQLFF. The DNA of the CDR3 is TGTGCCAGCAGCGCATCGAGGGGGCAACTGTTTTTT.

This clone came up once. The rearrangement uses TRBV18 and TRBJ2-7; D might be TRBD2 (6 bases). This CDR3 has 13 residues. Germline lookup yields CDR1 KGHSH and CDR2 LQKENI. V was pared by 4 bases and J by 4 bases, with 11 bases between. In nucleotides, the CDR3 is TGTGCCAGCTCACTAGCGGAAGAATACGAGCAGTACTTC. Protein sequence: CASSLAEEYEQYF.

The V gene is TRBV2, the J gene TRBJ1-5; tentative D call: TRBD1 (6 bases). There are 13 residues in the CDR3. Germline CDR1 reads SNHLY; CDR2 reads FYNNEI. V was shortened by 7 bases and J by 4 bases, with 11 bases between the two germline ends. The CDR3 coding sequence is TGTGCCAGCAAAGGACAGATTAATCAGCCCCAGCATTTT. It translates to CASKGQINQPQHF.

The chain combines TRBV19 with TRBJ2-3, with 9 bases matching TRBD1. The CDR3 covers 17 residues. From germline, CDR1 is LNHDA and CDR2 SQIVND (reference sequence). V lost 5 bases to trimming and J lost 0 bases; unmatched junction nucleotides: 9. CDR3 DNA: TGTGCCAGTAGTCTACTGTACGGACAGGGGAGCACAGATACGCAGTATTTT. Its protein product is CASSLLYGQGSTDTQYF.

This rearrangement joins TRBV5-1 to TRBJ2-5, with 10 bases identical to TRBD2. The ends lost 3 bases at V and 5 bases at J; junction bases unmatched: 7. CDR1 and CDR2 (germline): SGHRS, YFSETQ. CDR3 length: 15 amino acids. The CDR3 coding sequence is TGCGCCAGCAGCTCCCTAGCGGGAGTCGTGGAGACCCAGTACTTC. This encodes CASSSLAGVVETQYF. The variable domain in full, completed from reference TRBV5-1 and TRBJ2-5, reads KAGVTQTPRYLIKTRGQQVTLSCSPISGHRSVSWYQQTPGQGLQFLFEYFSETQRNKGNFPGRFSGRQFSNSRSEMNVSTLELGDSALYLCASSSLAGVVETQYFGPGTRLLVL.

The rearrangement links TRBV6-1 to TRBJ2-5; TRBD1 aligns across 9 bases. Trimming cost V 5 bases and J 5 bases; bases outside gene matches: 9. The CDR3 is 15 amino acids. Germline loops: CDR1 MNHNS, CDR2 SASEGT. The CDR3 here is CASSNPGQGSETQYF. The CDR3 DNA is TGTGCCAGCAGTAATCCGGGACAGGGCTCGGAGACCCAGTACTTC.

About this clone itself: An end of the junction does not agree with germline; a read error may underlie this. The CDR3 reads CASSDSGTSGKHEQFF. CDR3 in DNA: TGTGCCAGCAGTGACTCCGGGACTAGCGGGAAACATGAGCAGTTCTTC. J is TRBJ2-1 and V is TRBV6-6, with 13 bases matching TRBD2. The germline V gene encodes CDR1 MNHNY and CDR2 SVGAGI (reference sequence). CDR3 length: 16 residues.

The chain couples TRBV5-1 to TRBJ2-5, with D possibly being TRBD2 (5 bases). V was pared by 0 bases and J by 1 base, with 13 bases between. The CDR3 is made up of 16 amino acids. Germline V CDR1 and CDR2: SGHRS, YFSETQ. The CDR3 DNA reads as TGCGCCAGCAGCTTGGCCAAGTCGCGGGTCCAAGAGACCCAGTACTTC. Residues: CASSLAKSRVQETQYF. Variable domain in full (rest from reference TRBV5-1 and TRBJ2-5): KAGVTQTPRYLIKTRGQQVTLSCSPISGHRSVSWYQQTPGQGLQFLFEYFSETQRNKGNFPGRFSGRQFSNSRSEMNVSTLELGDSALYLCASSLAKSRVQETQYFGPGTRLLVL.

V gene TRBV18 combines with J gene TRBJ1-1; no definite D call. CDR1 is KGHSH, CDR2 LQKENI, per germline. CDR3 size: 13 residues. Trimming stripped 2 bases from V and 4 bases from J, with 8 bases between. CDR3 DNA sequence: TGTGCCAGCTCACCAACATTGTTCACTGAAGCTTTCTTT. Encoded protein: CASSPTLFTEAFF.

The chain has TRBV7-9 and TRBJ1-1; D is undetermined. The CDR3 extends over 14 amino acids. Trimming removed 3 bases at V and 1 base at J, with 9 bases between. In germline, CDR1 is SEHNR, CDR2 FQNEAQ (reference sequence). The DNA of the CDR3 is TGTGCCAGCAGCTTGGACTCTCCGAACACTGAAGCTTTCTTT. Translation: CASSLDSPNTEAFF.

There are a few counts of this clone. The chain recombines TRBV29-1 with TRBJ1-2, with D perhaps matching TRBD1 (5 bases). CDR1 and CDR2 from the germline V gene are SQVTM and ANQGSEA. Trimming pared 6 bases from V and 0 bases from J, leaving 8 bases between. The CDR3 totals 12 residues. The CDR3 region is CSVQQANYGYTF. For the CDR3, the DNA is TGCAGCGTCCAACAGGCTAACTATGGCTACACCTTC.

The chain is built from TRBV5-4 and TRBJ2-1, with 11 bases matching TRBD2. V was pared by 2 bases and J by 4 bases, with 2 bases of the junction left unmatched. The CDR3 has 15 amino acids. Germline V gene data show CDR1 as SGHNT and CDR2 as YYREEE (reference sequence). The CDR3 nucleotides are TGTGCCAGCAGCTTTAGCGGGAGGGGTTACAATGAGCAGTTCTTC. The encoded protein is CASSFSGRGYNEQFF.

CDR3 nucleotide sequence: TGTGCCAGCAGCGTAGGTAGAGGGTTGGATGAGCAGTTCTTC. It encodes CASSVGRGLDEQFF. J is TRBJ2-1 and V is TRBV9, with D maybe TRBD2 (5 bases). Per the germline V gene, CDR1 is SGDLS and CDR2 is YYNGEE. Trimming shortened V by 0 bases and J by 8 bases, and 12 bases separated the two germline ends. The CDR3 spans 14 residues. The variable domain in full, with the rest retrieved from reference TRBV9 and TRBJ2-1, is DSGVTQTPKHLITATGQRVTLRCSPRSGDLSVYWYQQSLDQGLQFLIQYYNGEERAKGNILERFSAQQFPDLHSELNLSSLELGDSALYFCASSVGRGLDEQFFGPGTRLTVL.

The chain combines TRBV9 with TRBJ2-2; TRBD2 matches at 8 bases. The CDR3 extends over 15 amino acids. Germline V lookup: CDR1 SGDLS, CDR2 YYNGEE. The junction had 4 bases not matched to a gene; V was cut back by 3 bases and J by 3 bases. The CDR3 sequence: CASSGLAYYTGELFF. CDR3 bases: TGTGCCAGCAGCGGACTAGCGTATTACACCGGGGAGCTGTTTTTT.

The genes are TRBV7-9 and TRBJ2-7, with D possibly being TRBD1 (5 bases). The CDR3 runs to 15 residues. Germline V gene data show CDR1 as SEHNR and CDR2 as FQNEAQ (reference sequence). V dropped 4 bases and J dropped 0 bases, with 13 bases sitting between them. CDR3: CASSSPARASYEQYF. CDR3 DNA sequence: TGTGCCAGCAGCTCCCCGGCCAGGGCCTCCTACGAGCAGTACTTC.

The genes are TRBV11-2 and TRBJ2-2; D might be TRBD2 (5 bases). Germline V gives CDR1 SGHAT, CDR2 FQNNGV. CDR3 length: 18 residues. The V end lost 5 bases, the J end lost 6 bases, and 25 bases lay between the germline ends. Written as DNA, the CDR3 is TGTGCCAGCAGCCCACCAGGTGGCCCGAGAGGGCTGTCCGGGGAGCTGTTTTTT. It yields the protein CASSPPGGPRGLSGELFF. The variable domain in full, with the rest retrieved from reference TRBV11-2 and TRBJ2-2, is EAGVAQSPRYKIIEKRQSVAFWCNPISGHATLYWYQQILGQGPKLLIQFQNNGVVDDSQLPKDRFSAERLKGVDSTLKIQPAKLEDSAVYLCASSPPGGPRGLSGELFFGEGSRLTVL.

The V gene is TRBV5-6, the J gene TRBJ1-5; D is uncertain. Trimming took 5 bases from V and 5 from J, leaving 11 bases between them. The CDR3 contains 13 residues. Germline CDR1 reads SGHDT; CDR2 reads YYEEEE. Here the CDR3 DNA reads TGTGCCAGCAGAAAAGGTCGGGATCAGCCCCAGCATTTT. Translated, it gives CASRKGRDQPQHF.